The 10 T cell receptor beta chains listed next were all sequenced from one sample in a study of cytomegalovirus exposure and HLA in healthy donors. In the PCR, 60 Vbeta and 13 Jbeta primers were used. The table came from immunoSEQ multiplex PCR; TCRdb's copy has only in-frame clones and leaves some out. Of 100,000 to 150,000 clones in the sample, less than 85% were seen once. Sequenced material: PBMCs. Receptors were obtained from a man aged 40-50 years in good health and CMV-seronegative.

This clone has only one observation. V is TRBV2 and J is TRBJ1-5; D gene ambiguous. Germline-derived CDR1 and CDR2 are SNHLY and FYNNEI. The CDR3 sequence is 16 residues long. The V end lost 1 base, the J end lost 0 bases, and 10 bases lay between the germline ends. The CDR3 bases are TGTGCCAGCAGTGAAGATTCCGGTCTTAGCAATCAGCCCCAGCATTTT. Translation gives CASSEDSGLSNQPQHF. Supplemented by reference TRBV2 and TRBJ1-5, the full variable domain reads EPEVTQTPSHQVTQMGQEVILRCVPISNHLYFYWYRQILGQKVEFLVSFYNNEISEKSEIFDDQFSVERPDGSNFTLKIRSTKLEDSAMYFCASSEDSGLSNQPQHFGDGTRLSIL.

The chain has TRBV6-1 and TRBJ2-1; TRBD2 aligns across 12 bases. V lost 7 bases, J lost 2 bases, and 3 bases stayed unmatched. This CDR3 spans 15 amino acids. Germline CDR1 reads MNHNS; CDR2 reads SASEGT. CDR3 residues: CASTTSGGTYNEQFF. The CDR3 DNA reads TGTGCCAGCACCACTAGCGGGGGGACCTACAATGAGCAGTTCTTC.

In this sample, this clone turned up once. The V and J genes are TRBV6-5 and TRBJ2-1; TRBD2 might be the D (5 bases). Germline V lookup: CDR1 MNHEY, CDR2 SVGAGI. The CDR3 extends over 16 amino acids. V dropped 2 bases and J dropped 8 bases, with 19 bases sitting between them. Here the CDR3 reads CASSYTIGGGPDEQFF. DNA of the CDR3: TGTGCCAGCAGTTACACTATAGGAGGAGGTCCGGATGAGCAGTTCTTC.

This sequence joins TRBV6-1 and TRBJ2-1, with D maybe TRBD2 (6 bases). The CDR3 covers 14 residues. Germline CDR1 and CDR2: MNHNS and SASEGT. The V end was cut by 7 bases, the J end by 0 bases, with 10 bases between. CDR3 bases: TGTGCCAGCAATCGGGAGATCTCCTACAATGAGCAGTTCTTC. This gives the protein CASNREISYNEQFF.

The V call is TRBV2, the J call TRBJ1-1; 8 nucleotides agree with TRBD1. The CDR3 runs to 15 residues. The V gene end was trimmed by 2 bases and the J gene end by 1 base; junction bases not matched to a gene: 3. Germline V gene data show CDR1 as SNHLY and CDR2 as FYNNEI. CDR3 DNA sequence: TGTGCCAGCAGTGAACAGGGGGCTAAGAACACTGAAGCTTTCTTT. It translates to CASSEQGAKNTEAFF.

This clone occurred once. The chain has TRBV7-9 and TRBJ1-4; TRBD1 is a possible D gene (6 bases). This CDR3 region has 15 residues. V lost 6 bases and J lost 12, with 23 bases in between. The germline CDR1 and CDR2 sequences are SEHNR and FQNEAQ (reference sequence). The CDR3 coding sequence is TGTGCCAGCAGACAAACAGGGTGGGGGCCTGGAGAACTGTTTTTT. Amino acids: CASRQTGWGPGELFF.

This clone was recorded a few times. Other DNA sequences in the sample encode the same CDR3. The gene calls are TRBV5-4 and TRBJ1-2, with D unclear. V shed 0 bases and J shed 4 bases, with 4 bases lying between them. The CDR3 totals 12 residues. Germline V CDR1 and CDR2: SGHNT, YYREEE (reference sequence). This chain's CDR3 is CASSLDSYGYTF. CDR3 bases: TGTGCCAGCAGCTTGGACAGCTATGGCTACACCTTC.

The chain combines TRBV2 with TRBJ2-1; no reliable D call. This CDR3 is 13 amino acids long. Trimming pared 4 bases from V and 5 bases from J, leaving 9 bases between. Germline V CDR1 and CDR2: SNHLY, FYNNEI. CDR3 bases: TGTGCCAGCAGTGCGATAGTTAACAATGAGCAGTTCTTC. Translated: CASSAIVNNEQFF.

The CDR3 loop reads CASSLVAGGGTDTQYF. The CDR3 nucleotides are TGTGCCAGCAGCTTGGTCGCGGGAGGTGGCACAGATACGCAGTATTTT. V is TRBV5-6 and J is TRBJ2-3, with 8 bases identical to TRBD2. CDR1 is SGHDT and CDR2 is YYEEEE in the germline V gene. V gave up 0 bases and J gave up 1 base; unmatched junction bases: 4. The CDR3 runs 16 residues.

A few counts support this clone. As DNA, the CDR3 is TGTGCCTGGTCGAAACAGGGGGGATATTCACCCCTCCACTTT. Its protein is CAWSKQGGYSPLHF. The rearrangement uses TRBV30 and TRBJ1-6, with 8 bases matching TRBD1. This CDR3 region has 14 residues. After removal of 5 bases from V and 8 bases from J, the junction contained 8 bases not matched to a gene. Per the germline V gene, CDR1 is GTSNPN and CDR2 is SVGIG (reference sequence).